These 22 T cell receptor beta chains originate from one sample sequenced in a study of regulatory T cells in long-lasting Graves disease (dated by TCRdb to 2020 to 2022). Per the publication, the time point label means: newly diagnosed GD, antithyroid drugs for less than 3 months. For both TCR sequencing and RNA sequencing, RNA was extracted from PBMCs in TRIzol. Library preparation was by multiplex PCR. Sequencing took place on an Illumina HiSeq 4000. iRepertoire HTBI primers and Arm-PCR amplification of CDR3 regions were used to construct TCR beta libraries. TCRdb ran its own pipeline on the public reads, namely fastp trimming at Q25 and MiXCR clone calling, and kept in-frame beta chains. Under each unique CDR3 protein, matching rows form one entry showing the most common genes and DNA. This sample is represented by about 520,000 distinct CDR3 sequences; more than 10% of them were singletons. Approximately 9% of the sample belongs to the ten largest clones.

The same data also contributed to another study, on T cells in Graves' hyperthyroidism and ophthalmopathy.

The sample was peripheral blood mononuclear cells (PBMCs), taken at new diagnosis, from a patient treated with antithyroid drugs. These receptors were obtained from a woman aged 25-40 years with Graves disease. Donor details come from another sample of the same person, matched by shared clones.

This clonotype appeared a single time. This chain uses TRBV6-1 with TRBJ1-4, with D possibly matching TRBD1 (6 bases). The CDR3 has 14 amino acids. The V and J ends lost 6 bases and 4 bases respectively, with 12 bases between them. Germline CDR1 is MNHNS and CDR2 is SASEGT. This CDR3 is CASRHRDLNEKLFF. The CDR3 nucleotides read TGTGCCAGCAGACACAGGGACCTTAATGAAAAACTGTTTTTT.

This clonotype showed up just a few times. This chain uses TRBV6-1 with TRBJ2-1, with 7 positions matching TRBD2. The CDR3 is made up of 15 amino acids. Per germline, CDR1 MNHNS and CDR2 SASEGT. V shed 5 bases and J 5 bases; nucleotides not matched to a gene: 9. The CDR3 nucleotides are TGTGCCAGCAGTATGGGACTAACGGGCAACAATGAGCAGTTCTTC. This gives the protein CASSMGLTGNNEQFF.

This clonotype was detected ten times or more. J is TRBJ2-1 and V is TRBV2; D is uncertain. Germline loops: CDR1 SNHLY, CDR2 FYNNEI. The V gene lost 5 bases and the J gene lost 3 bases, with 11 bases spanning the gap. CDR3 size: 14 residues. CDR3 sequence reads: CASSSTNLYNEQFF. As DNA, the CDR3 is TGTGCCAGCAGTTCGACAAACCTCTACAATGAGCAGTTCTTC.

In its sample, this clonotype was seen many times. V is TRBV7-9 and J is TRBJ2-3, with D unresolved. Germline V gene sequence: CDR1 SEHNR, CDR2 FQNEAQ (reference sequence). There are 11 residues in the CDR3. Trimming cost V 5 bases and J 2 bases, with 2 bases left between them. The CDR3 DNA reads TGTGCCAGCAGCGACACAGATACGCAGTATTTT. It yields the protein CASSDTDTQYF.

Only a few counts were recorded for this clonotype. CDR3 amino acids: CASSQERLAGRANTGELFF. The CDR3 coding sequence is TGTGCCAGCAGCCAAGAGCGGCTAGCGGGCCGCGCGAACACCGGGGAGCTGTTTTTT. The rearrangement uses TRBV14 and TRBJ2-2, with 8 bases identical to TRBD2. CDR1 is SGHDN and CDR2 is FVKESK in the germline V gene. Germline trimming cut 0 bases from V and 0 bases from J; bases unmatched to any gene: 9. The CDR3 contains 19 residues.

In this sample, this clonotype turned up a few times. J is TRBJ1-2 and V is TRBV27, with D possibly TRBD1 on 6 matching bases. V lost 4 bases to trimming and J lost 1 base, with 13 bases between them. This CDR3 has 15 amino acids. CDR1 is MNHEY, CDR2 SMNVEV, per germline (reference sequence). The CDR3 loop reads CASSSQLRGNYGYTF. CDR3 in DNA: TGTGCCAGCAGTTCGCAACTCAGGGGTAACTATGGCTACACCTTC.

V usage is TRBV9 and J usage is TRBJ2-1; D is undetermined. Germline V lookup: CDR1 SGDLS, CDR2 YYNGEE. The CDR3 is made up of 11 amino acids. Trimming stripped 3 bases from V and 10 bases from J, with 8 bases between. CDR3 sequence: CASSGAGEQFF. The CDR3 region has the DNA TGTGCCAGCAGCGGGGCCGGGGAGCAGTTCTTC.

This clonotype was counted ten times or more. The genes are TRBV7-2 and TRBJ1-5; D perhaps matches TRBD1 (5 bases). Per germline, CDR1 SGHTA and CDR2 FQGNSA. The CDR3 is 18 residues long. Trimming removed 3 bases at V and 0 bases at J, with 18 bases between. CDR3 region: CASSLGGAVQNSNQPQHF. CDR3 coding DNA: TGTGCCAGCAGCTTGGGAGGGGCGGTACAGAATAGCAATCAGCCCCAGCATTTT. Based on the CDR3 plus reference TRBV7-2 and TRBJ1-5, the full variable domain is GAGVSQSPSNKVTEKGKDVELRCDPISGHTALYWYRQSLGQGLEFLIYFQGNSAPDKSGLPSDRFSAERTGGSVSTLTIQRTQQEDSAVYLCASSLGGAVQNSNQPQHFGDGTRLSIL.

This clonotype was detected a few times. A single base separates this from a much larger clone, so it may be a read error. CDR3 nucleotide sequence: TGTGCCAGCAGTGCCCGGACTCCCCCCGGGGAGCTGTTTTTT. Amino acid sequence: CASSARTPPGELFF. The chain carries TRBV2 and TRBJ2-2, with D perhaps TRBD2 (5 bases). With 4 bases removed from V and 6 bases from J, the gap between germline ends came to 12 bases. Germline V gene data show CDR1 as SNHLY and CDR2 as FYNNEI. This CDR3 region has 14 residues.

This clonotype was seen many times. CDR3 nucleotides: TGTGCCAGCAGCGCCGGGGGGAGGCAAGAGACCCAGTACTTC. Protein sequence: CASSAGGRQETQYF. The chain uses TRBV7-8 and TRBJ2-5; 7 positions agree with TRBD2. Per the germline V gene, CDR1 is SGHVS and CDR2 is FQNEAQ. The trim removed 5 bases at V and 2 bases at J, leaving 5 bases unmatched. The CDR3 extends over 14 amino acids.

This chain connects TRBV6-2 or TRBV6-3 to TRBJ2-1; 10 bases align to TRBD2. J gave up 4 bases and V 0 bases, and 3 bases lay outside the gene matches. The CDR3 covers 16 residues. Germline lookup yields CDR1 MNHEY and CDR2 SVGEGT. CDR3: CASSYSLAGEYNEQFF. The CDR3 coding sequence is TGTGCCAGCAGTTACTCGCTAGCGGGAGAATACAATGAGCAGTTCTTC.

The J gene is TRBJ1-6, the V gene TRBV2; maybe TRBD1 (5 bases). Germline values: CDR1 SNHLY, CDR2 FYNNEI. This CDR3 contains 14 residues. Trimming took 6 bases from V and 12 from J, leaving 18 bases between them. The DNA of the CDR3 is TGTGCCAGCAGAGCGGGACCCGAGGCCGTACCCCTCCACTTT. Amino acid sequence: CASRAGPEAVPLHF.

This clonotype came up a few times. The chain couples TRBV7-3 to TRBJ2-7, with D possibly matching TRBD2 (7 bases). CDR1 and CDR2 from the germline V gene are SGHTA and FQGTGA. The CDR3 consists of 13 residues. V lost 6 bases and J lost 6, with 15 bases in between. CDR3 region: CASSGGGGREQYF. In nucleotides, the CDR3 is TGTGCCAGCAGTGGGGGAGGGGGGCGCGAGCAGTACTTC.

This chain uses TRBV4-2 with TRBJ2-7, with D possibly TRBD2 on 6 matching bases. The CDR3 sequence is 16 residues long. Germline CDR1 and CDR2: LGHNA and YNFKEQ. Trimming removed 4 bases from V and 2 bases from J, with 18 bases in between. The CDR3 loop reads CASSRKAIGSPYEQYF. The DNA for the CDR3 is TGTGCCAGCAGCCGAAAAGCTATCGGGAGCCCCTACGAGCAGTACTTC.

V gene TRBV6-1 combines with J gene TRBJ2-7; 8 bases align to TRBD2. J gave up 0 bases and V 6 bases, and 7 bases lay outside the gene matches. Germline CDR1 MNHNS, CDR2 SASEGT. This CDR3 comprises 15 residues. CDR3 amino acids: CASRIAGRSSYEQYF. The CDR3, as DNA: TGTGCCAGCAGGATAGCGGGACGTAGCTCCTACGAGCAGTACTTC.

J is TRBJ1-1 and V is TRBV9, with D perhaps matching TRBD1 (6 bases). V dropped 3 bases and J dropped 0 bases, with 21 bases sitting between them. Germline CDR1 SGDLS, CDR2 YYNGEE. This CDR3 has 18 amino acids. CDR3 sequence (DNA): TGTGCCAGCAGCGGGGGGGGGCATACAAGTCCACTGAACACTGAAGCTTTCTTT. It yields the protein CASSGGGHTSPLNTEAFF. Drawing the rest from reference TRBV9 and TRBJ1-1, the complete variable domain is DSGVTQTPKHLITATGQRVTLRCSPRSGDLSVYWYQQSLDQGLQFLIQYYNGEERAKGNILERFSAQQFPDLHSELNLSSLELGDSALYFCASSGGGHTSPLNTEAFFGQGTRLTVV.

At least ten counts were recorded for this clonotype. The gene calls are TRBV5-1 and TRBJ1-6; D perhaps matches TRBD1 (5 bases). The germline V gene has CDR1 SGHRS and CDR2 YFSETQ. The CDR3 covers 14 residues. The V end was cut by 4 bases, the J end by 13 bases, with 18 bases between. CDR3: CASSRDGGTFPLHF. For the CDR3, the DNA is TGCGCCAGCAGCAGGGACGGCGGGACCTTTCCCCTCCACTTT.

This clonotype showed up just a few times. The chain employs TRBV6-1 and TRBJ1-2, with D perhaps matching TRBD1 (5 bases). CDR1 is MNHNS, CDR2 SASEGT, per germline. The CDR3 sequence is 15 residues long. Trimming shortened V by 3 bases and J by 6 bases, and 17 bases separated the two germline ends. The DNA of the CDR3 is TGTGCCAGCAGTGATCCGGGACCCCAGGTCGATGGCTACACCTTC. It is translated as CASSDPGPQVDGYTF.

This sequence joins TRBV19 and TRBJ1-3; no reliable D call. The germline V and J ends were trimmed by 6 bases and 4 bases, with 22 bases remaining between them. CDR1 is LNHDA, CDR2 SQIVND, per germline (reference sequence). CDR3 length: 17 residues. The CDR3 DNA follows: TGTGCCAGTAGACGGTCGGAGCTTTTAAGAGGCGGAAACACCATATATTTT. Residues: CASRRSELLRGGNTIYF.

This clonotype was seen many times. The chain has TRBV11-2 and TRBJ1-3; no clear D gene. V was trimmed by 4 bases and J by 0 bases, leaving 13 bases between them. Per the germline V gene, CDR1 is SGHAT and CDR2 is FQNNGV. This CDR3 region has 16 residues. The CDR3 reads CASSYAKGNSGNTIYF. DNA of the CDR3: TGTGCCAGCAGCTACGCAAAGGGAAACTCTGGAAACACCATATATTTT.

In its sample, this clonotype was seen many times. V is TRBV11-2 and J is TRBJ2-3; D may be TRBD2 (6 bases). The CDR3 sequence is 16 residues long. CDR1 and CDR2 (germline): SGHAT, FQNNGV. The V and J ends lost 1 base and 0 bases respectively, with 11 bases between them. The CDR3 is CASSLGLAISTDTQYF. In DNA, the CDR3 is TGTGCCAGCAGCTTAGGCCTAGCGATAAGCACAGATACGCAGTATTTT.

This clonotype was recorded at least ten times. V and J are TRBV28 and TRBJ2-3, with 10 bases identical to TRBD2. The ends lost 3 bases at V and 2 bases at J; junction bases unmatched: 8. CDR3 length: 17 amino acids. Germline CDR1 is MDHEN and CDR2 is SYDVKM. The CDR3 DNA is TGTGCCAGCAGTTTTGCCTCAGCGGGAGGGTTCACAGATACGCAGTATTTT. Translated: CASSFASAGGFTDTQYF.